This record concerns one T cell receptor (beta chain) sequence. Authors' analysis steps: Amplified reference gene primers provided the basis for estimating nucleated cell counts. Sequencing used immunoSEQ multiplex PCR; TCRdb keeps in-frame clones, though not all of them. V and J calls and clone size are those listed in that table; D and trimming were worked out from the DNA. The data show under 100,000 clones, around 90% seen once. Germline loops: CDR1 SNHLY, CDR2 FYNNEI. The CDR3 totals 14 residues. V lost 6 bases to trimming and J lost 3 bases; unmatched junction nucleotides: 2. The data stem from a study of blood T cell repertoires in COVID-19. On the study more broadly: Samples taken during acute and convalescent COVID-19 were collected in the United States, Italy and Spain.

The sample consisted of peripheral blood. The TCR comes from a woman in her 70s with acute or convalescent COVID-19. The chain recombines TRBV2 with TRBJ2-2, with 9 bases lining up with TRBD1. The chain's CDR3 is CASSGDRDTGELFF. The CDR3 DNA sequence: TGTGCCAGCAGCGGGGACAGGGACACCGGGGAGCTGTTTTTT.